The rows below give T cell receptor beta chains drawn from one sample of a study of blood T cell repertoires in COVID-19. TCRdb keeps only in-frame clones here, not all; method: immunoSEQ multiplex PCR. This table has 49,000 or so clones, 75% to 90% appearing once. Source material: peripheral blood. These receptor sequences come from a man aged 55-75 years with active COVID-19. CDR3s include the opening cysteine and the closing phenylalanine or tryptophan. D genes are given only for firm matches. Some rows mark clone size as missing; the rest say once, few, many or name a class of expanded clone.

v_gene: TRBV11-2
d_gene: .
abundance: .
j_gene: TRBJ1-3
CDR3nt: TGTGCCAGCAGCCCTTTAACAGGGTCTGGAAACACCATATATTTT
CDR3aa: CASSPLTGSGNTIYF

v_gene: TRBV11-2
d_gene: TRBD1
abundance: .
j_gene: TRBJ2-7
CDR3nt: TGTGCCAGCAGGGGGGACAGGGGCTACGAGCAGTACTTC
CDR3aa: CASRGDRGYEQYF

v_gene: TRBV27
d_gene: TRBD1
abundance: .
j_gene: TRBJ2-7
CDR3nt: TGTGCCAGCAGTTTATCTTCAGGGGGCCCCTACGAGCAGTACTTC
CDR3aa: CASSLSSGGPYEQYF

v_gene: TRBV4-2
d_gene: TRBD2
abundance: few
j_gene: TRBJ2-7
CDR3nt: TGTGCCAGCAGCCAGACAAGCGGGATCTCCTACGAGCAGTACTTC
CDR3aa: CASSQTSGISYEQYF

v_gene: TRBV27
d_gene: TRBD2
abundance: .
j_gene: TRBJ2-7
CDR3nt: TGTGCCAGCAGTCCCCGTCCGGGGGGGATTTACGAGCAGTACTTC
CDR3aa: CASSPRPGGIYEQYF

v_gene: TRBV18
d_gene: TRBD1
abundance: .
j_gene: TRBJ2-5
CDR3nt: TGTGCCAGCTCACCCGGACAGGGCCAAGAGACCCAGTACTTC
CDR3aa: CASSPGQGQETQYF

v_gene: TRBV12-3/TRBV12-4
d_gene: .
abundance: once
j_gene: TRBJ1-3
CDR3nt: TGTGCCTCTGCGCTGAGCTCTGGAAACACCATATATTTT
CDR3aa: CASALSSGNTIYF

v_gene: TRBV4-1
d_gene: .
abundance: .
j_gene: TRBJ1-3
CDR3nt: TGCGCCAGCAGCCAGGGCCACGGCGGGACCATATATTTT
CDR3aa: CASSQGHGGTIYF

v_gene: TRBV5-6
d_gene: TRBD2
abundance: .
j_gene: TRBJ2-7
CDR3nt: TGTGCCAGCACCTTAGCGGGAGTGAGCGCCTCCTACGAGCAGTACTTC
CDR3aa: CASTLAGVSASYEQYF

v_gene: TRBV27
d_gene: TRBD2
abundance: .
j_gene: TRBJ2-3
CDR3nt: TGTGCCAGCAGTTTATTGGGACTAGCGGGGGGAGATACGCAGTATTTT
CDR3aa: CASSLLGLAGGDTQYF

v_gene: TRBV2
d_gene: .
abundance: .
j_gene: TRBJ2-2
CDR3nt: TGTGCCAGCATAGGAACGGGACTCAACACCGGGGAGCTGTTTTTT
CDR3aa: CASIGTGLNTGELFF

v_gene: TRBV20-1
d_gene: .
abundance: .
j_gene: TRBJ2-4
CDR3nt: TGCAGTGCGCATGACAGAAACATTCAGTACTTC
CDR3aa: CSAHDRNIQYF

v_gene: TRBV11-2
d_gene: TRBD2
abundance: few
j_gene: TRBJ2-7
CDR3nt: TGTGCCAGCAGCCCGAGCGGGAGCGAATTCTACGAGCAGTACTTC
CDR3aa: CASSPSGSEFYEQYF

v_gene: TRBV29-1
d_gene: .
abundance: .
j_gene: TRBJ2-3
CDR3nt: TGCAGCGTGGGGGCCACAGGGAGAGATACGCAGTATTTT
CDR3aa: CSVGATGRDTQYF

v_gene: TRBV2
d_gene: .
abundance: .
j_gene: TRBJ1-6
CDR3nt: TGTGCCAGCAGCTTAGACAGGTACTATTCACCCCTCCACTTT
CDR3aa: CASSLDRYYSPLHF

v_gene: TRBV2
d_gene: .
abundance: .
j_gene: TRBJ1-5
CDR3nt: TGTGCCAGCGGAGGTAGAAGACCCGTTGTGAATCAGCCCCAGCATTTT
CDR3aa: CASGGRRPVVNQPQHF

v_gene: TRBV3-1/TRBV3-2
d_gene: .
abundance: .
j_gene: TRBJ1-3
CDR3nt: TGTGCCAGCAGCCAACCCCCGGGACACTCTGGAAACACCATATATTTT
CDR3aa: CASSQPPGHSGNTIYF

v_gene: TRBV27
d_gene: .
abundance: .
j_gene: TRBJ2-3
CDR3nt: TGTGCCAGCAGTTTCTCCGACAGGACTCATACGCAGTATTTT
CDR3aa: CASSFSDRTHTQYF

v_gene: TRBV30
d_gene: TRBD1
abundance: .
j_gene: TRBJ2-5
CDR3nt: TGTGCCTGGAAGAACAGGGGGCACGAGACCCAGTACTTC
CDR3aa: CAWKNRGHETQYF

v_gene: TRBV23-1
d_gene: .
abundance: .
j_gene: TRBJ1-6
CDR3nt: TGCGCCAGCAGTCACCCCGGCTCCTATAATTCACCCCTCCACTTT
CDR3aa: CASSHPGSYNSPLHF

v_gene: TRBV20-1
d_gene: .
abundance: .
j_gene: TRBJ2-7
CDR3nt: TGCAGTGCTAGAGAAGCGACGGCGCAGTACTTC
CDR3aa: CSAREATAQYF

v_gene: TRBV7-2
d_gene: .
abundance: .
j_gene: TRBJ2-3
CDR3nt: TGTGCCAGCAGCTTAGTAGGGGGTTTGGATACGCAGTATTTT
CDR3aa: CASSLVGGLDTQYF

v_gene: TRBV19
d_gene: TRBD1
abundance: .
j_gene: TRBJ2-1
CDR3nt: TGTGCCAGTAGTATGACAGGGGGTACCTACAATGAGCAGTTCTTC
CDR3aa: CASSMTGGTYNEQFF

v_gene: TRBV20-1
d_gene: .
abundance: .
j_gene: TRBJ1-6
CDR3nt: TGCAGTGCTAGTACAGGGTGGTCTCATTCACCCCTCCACTTT
CDR3aa: CSASTGWSHSPLHF

v_gene: TRBV5-1
d_gene: TRBD2
abundance: .
j_gene: TRBJ2-1
CDR3nt: TGCGCCAGCAGAGGGAGGGCGGACAATGAGCAGTTCTTC
CDR3aa: CASRGRADNEQFF

v_gene: TRBV4-1
d_gene: TRBD1
abundance: .
j_gene: TRBJ1-4
CDR3nt: TGCGCCAGCAGCCAAAGGGGACCACGGGACAGGGGTCTTTCGGCTAATGAAAAACTGTTTTTT
CDR3aa: CASSQRGPRDRGLSANEKLFF

v_gene: TRBV5-4
d_gene: TRBD2
abundance: .
j_gene: TRBJ2-1
CDR3nt: TGTGCCAGCATCATTAGCGGGAGGGGCTCCTACAATGAGCAGTTCTTC
CDR3aa: CASIISGRGSYNEQFF

v_gene: TRBV7-6
d_gene: .
abundance: .
j_gene: TRBJ2-5
CDR3nt: TGTGCCAGCAGCTTATCATCGGTCTACCAAGAGACCCAGTACTTC
CDR3aa: CASSLSSVYQETQYF